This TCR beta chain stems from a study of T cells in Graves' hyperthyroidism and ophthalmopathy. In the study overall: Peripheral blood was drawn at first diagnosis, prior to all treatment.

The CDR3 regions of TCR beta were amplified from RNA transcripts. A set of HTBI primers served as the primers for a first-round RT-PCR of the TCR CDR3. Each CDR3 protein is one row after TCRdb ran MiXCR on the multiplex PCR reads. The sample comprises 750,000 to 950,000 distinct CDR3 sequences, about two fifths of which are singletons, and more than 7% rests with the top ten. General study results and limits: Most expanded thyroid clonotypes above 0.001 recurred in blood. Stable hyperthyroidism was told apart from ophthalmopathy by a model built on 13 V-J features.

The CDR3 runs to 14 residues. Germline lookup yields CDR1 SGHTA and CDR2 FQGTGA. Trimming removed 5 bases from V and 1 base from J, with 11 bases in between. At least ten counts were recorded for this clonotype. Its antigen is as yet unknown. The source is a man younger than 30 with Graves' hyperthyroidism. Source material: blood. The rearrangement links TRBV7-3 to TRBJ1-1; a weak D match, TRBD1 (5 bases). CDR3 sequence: CASSTTAGNTEAFF. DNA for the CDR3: TGTGCCAGCAGCACGACAGCGGGGAACACTGAAGCTTTCTTT.